What follows is one TCR beta chain and its context. The antigen is undetermined. These data are taken from a study of monozygotic twins with inflammatory bowel disease. Each sample's cDNA came from eight separate reactions. TCRdb re-analyzed the 5' RACE reads; it lists each CDR3 protein once, without DNA. The sample spans 200,000 to 250,000 distinct CDR3 sequences; the ten largest clones claim less than 9%. The germline V gene encodes CDR1 SGDLS and CDR2 YYNGEE. The CDR3 sequence is 14 residues long. Whole blood, unsorted for T cells, was the source of total RNA. General study results and limits: Distinguishing T cell subtypes was not possible. Twins with IBD were found to have lower TCRbeta diversity (inverse Simpson) than healthy co-twins.

The chain recombines TRBV9 with TRBJ2-3; TCRdb reports TRBD1, a call that lacks DNA to check it against. The specimen was blood. This clonotype was sampled from a human donor with ulcerative colitis or Crohn's disease, or a healthy co-twin of an affected twin (not recorded which). The CDR3: CASSWGAGTDTQYF.